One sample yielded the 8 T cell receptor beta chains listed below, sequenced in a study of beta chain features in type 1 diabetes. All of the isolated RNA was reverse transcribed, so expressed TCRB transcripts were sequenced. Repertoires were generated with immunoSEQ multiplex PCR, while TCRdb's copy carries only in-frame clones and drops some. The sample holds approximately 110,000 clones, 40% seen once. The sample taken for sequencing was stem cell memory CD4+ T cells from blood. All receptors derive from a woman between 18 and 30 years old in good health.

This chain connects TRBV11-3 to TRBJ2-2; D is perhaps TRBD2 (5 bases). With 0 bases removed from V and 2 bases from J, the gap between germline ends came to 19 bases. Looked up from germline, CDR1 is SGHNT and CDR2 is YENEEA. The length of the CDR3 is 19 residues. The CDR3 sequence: CASSLDGWETALNTGELFF. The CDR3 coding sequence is TGTGCCAGCAGCTTAGATGGGTGGGAGACGGCCCTTAACACCGGGGAGCTGTTTTTT. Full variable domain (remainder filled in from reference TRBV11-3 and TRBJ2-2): EAGVVQSPRYKIIEKKQPVAFWCNPISGHNTLYWYLQNLGQGPELLIRYENEEAVDDSQLPKDRFSAERLKGVDSTLKIQPAELGDSAVYLCASSLDGWETALNTGELFFGEGSRLTVL.

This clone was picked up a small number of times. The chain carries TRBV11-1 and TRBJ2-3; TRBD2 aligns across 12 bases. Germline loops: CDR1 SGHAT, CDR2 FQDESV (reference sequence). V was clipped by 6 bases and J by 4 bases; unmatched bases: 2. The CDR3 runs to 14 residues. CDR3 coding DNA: TGTGCCAGCAGTCCTAGCGGGAGGGCAGATACGCAGTATTTT. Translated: CASSPSGRADTQYF.

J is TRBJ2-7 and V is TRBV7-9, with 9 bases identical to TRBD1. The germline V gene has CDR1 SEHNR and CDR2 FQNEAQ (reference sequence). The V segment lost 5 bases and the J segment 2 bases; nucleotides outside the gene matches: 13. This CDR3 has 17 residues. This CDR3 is CASSQNRGRTVTYEQYF. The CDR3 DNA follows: TGTGCCAGCAGCCAAAACAGGGGGCGAACCGTCACCTACGAGCAGTACTTC.

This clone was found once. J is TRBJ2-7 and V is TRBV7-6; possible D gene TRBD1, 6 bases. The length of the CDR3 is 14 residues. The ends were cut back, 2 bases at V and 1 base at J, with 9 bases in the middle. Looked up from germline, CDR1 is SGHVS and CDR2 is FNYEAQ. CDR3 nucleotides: TGTGCCAGCAGCTTAATAGGGGGTTCCTACGAGCAGTACTTC. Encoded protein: CASSLIGGSYEQYF.

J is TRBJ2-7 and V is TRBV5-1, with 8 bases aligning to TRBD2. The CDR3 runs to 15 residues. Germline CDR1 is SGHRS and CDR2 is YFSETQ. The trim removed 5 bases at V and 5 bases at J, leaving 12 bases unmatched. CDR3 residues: CASRGDGRAFHEQYF. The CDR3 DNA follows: TGCGCCAGCAGGGGTGACGGGAGGGCCTTCCACGAGCAGTACTTC.

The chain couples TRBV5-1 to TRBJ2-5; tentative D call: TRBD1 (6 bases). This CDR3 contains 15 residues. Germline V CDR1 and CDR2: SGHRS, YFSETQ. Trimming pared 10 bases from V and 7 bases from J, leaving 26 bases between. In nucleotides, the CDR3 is TGCGCCGGCGACACCGACAGGCCTCCGTTGGCGACCCAGTACTTC. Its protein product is CAGDTDRPPLATQYF.

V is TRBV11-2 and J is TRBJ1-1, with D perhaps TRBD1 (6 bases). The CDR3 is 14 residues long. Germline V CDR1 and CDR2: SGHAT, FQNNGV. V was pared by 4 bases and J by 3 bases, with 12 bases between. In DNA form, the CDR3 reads TGTGCCAGCAGCTATTTACCAGGGGACACTGAAGCTTTCTTT. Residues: CASSYLPGDTEAFF.

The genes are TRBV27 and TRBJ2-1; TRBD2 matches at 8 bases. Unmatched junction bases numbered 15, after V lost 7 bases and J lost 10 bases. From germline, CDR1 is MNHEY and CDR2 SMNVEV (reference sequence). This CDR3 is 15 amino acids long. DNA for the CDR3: TGTGCCAGCAAATCCCCAGGAAGCGGGAGTGGAGAGCAGTTCTTC. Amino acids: CASKSPGSGSGEQFF.